The rows below give T cell receptor beta chains drawn from one sample of a study of T-cell memory formation after mild COVID-19. Using its own MiXCR run on the 5' RACE reads, TCRdb lists one record per CDR3 protein. The sample includes some 82,000 distinct CDR3 sequences, 13% of them seen just once. Sequenced input: PBMCs or a T cell subset sorted from them (not recorded which). The receptors derive from a man in his late teens or twenties who had mild COVID-19 (a few samples of this study predate the infection). Cell type and time point are not known. CDR3s include the opening cysteine and the closing phenylalanine or tryptophan.

J,V,length,CDR3
TRBJ2-3,TRBV5-1,16,CASSLAGSSSTDTQYF
TRBJ2-1,TRBV7-6,13,CASSAVALGEQFF
TRBJ2-6,TRBV29-1,16,CSVEDRRGPGANVLTF
TRBJ2-5,TRBV4-2,15,CASSQVSGTQETQYF
TRBJ1-5,TRBV4-1,18,CASSQDWTQTGIYQPQHF
TRBJ2-2,TRBV19,14,CASTMGGATGELFF
TRBJ2-1,TRBV5-4,13,CASSLAGVDEQFF
TRBJ2-3,TRBV7-9,15,CASTLALAGGDTQYF
TRBJ2-5,TRBV4-1,18,CASSQDVIGTGGAETQYF
TRBJ2-1,TRBV6-6,18,CASSYNRKTSGGGYEQFF
TRBJ1-1,TRBV4-2,12,CASRFQGTEAFF
TRBJ2-3,TRBV13,19,CASSSPGVASGTTTDTQYF
TRBJ2-1,TRBV7-9,15,CASSLWDRGLGEQFF
TRBJ2-6,TRBV7-2,17,CASSLMGSLSGANVLTF
TRBJ2-6,TRBV4-1,19,CASSQDMTVPSTGANVLTF
TRBJ2-3,TRBV6-6,15,CASSIRPEATDTQYF
TRBJ2-5,TRBV4-1,13,CASSQVGWETQYF
TRBJ2-7,TRBV7-9,15,CASREKTGSAYEQYF
TRBJ2-1,TRBV7-2,15,CASSLVAGGPDEQFF
TRBJ1-1,TRBV6-5,13,CASSPGQGTEAFF
TRBJ1-1,TRBV7-2,14,CASSSTGSNTEAFF
TRBJ2-3,TRBV7-9,14,CASSWDRAPDTQYF
TRBJ2-7,TRBV3-1,16,CASSQVGPGDSYEQYF
TRBJ2-2,TRBV12-3/TRBV12-4,11,CASGGPGELFF
TRBJ1-1,TRBV27,15,CASSSRNTGDREAFF
TRBJ2-3,TRBV5-1,17,CASSLVAGGTSTDTQYF
TRBJ2-2,TRBV4-2,18,CASSQEGLAGGITGELFF
TRBJ2-7,TRBV6-2/TRBV6-3,13,CASSPRVSYEQYF
TRBJ2-1,TRBV7-2,14,CASSLSAMYNEQFF
TRBJ1-1,TRBV4-1,16,CASSQDDRGGNTEAFF
TRBJ2-1,TRBV12-3/TRBV12-4,13,CASSRSGNNEQFF
TRBJ1-4,TRBV5-1,12,CASSLPEGMGFF
TRBJ2-3,TRBV5-1,14,CASSLGISQDTQYF
TRBJ2-1,TRBV7-3,14,CASSPRDRADEQFF
TRBJ2-3,TRBV7-6,12,CASSWDTDTQYF
TRBJ2-7,TRBV19,14,CASSIGVGSYEQYF
TRBJ1-2,TRBV29-1,11,CSVERLYGYTF
TRBJ1-4,TRBV4-2,15,CASSQEGQGNEKLFF
TRBJ1-2,TRBV7-9,9,CATGIGYTF
TRBJ2-3,TRBV4-2,20,CASSQRGGLDQIASTDTQYF
TRBJ2-1,TRBV6-2/TRBV6-3,14,CASRTPGWANEKFF
TRBJ2-5,TRBV29-1,16,CSVYGLRVGIRETQYF
TRBJ1-5,TRBV28,15,CASSLRTGINQPQHF
TRBJ2-1,TRBV7-9,11,CASSFIAEQFF
TRBJ1-3,TRBV7-6,14,CASSPRISGNTIYF
TRBJ2-3,TRBV6-4,13,CASSNRGTDTQYF
TRBJ2-1,TRBV4-3,11,CASSQYPDKFF
TRBJ2-3,TRBV7-6,13,CASSLDGTDTQYF
TRBJ1-1,TRBV10-3,13,CAISPTGSAEAFF